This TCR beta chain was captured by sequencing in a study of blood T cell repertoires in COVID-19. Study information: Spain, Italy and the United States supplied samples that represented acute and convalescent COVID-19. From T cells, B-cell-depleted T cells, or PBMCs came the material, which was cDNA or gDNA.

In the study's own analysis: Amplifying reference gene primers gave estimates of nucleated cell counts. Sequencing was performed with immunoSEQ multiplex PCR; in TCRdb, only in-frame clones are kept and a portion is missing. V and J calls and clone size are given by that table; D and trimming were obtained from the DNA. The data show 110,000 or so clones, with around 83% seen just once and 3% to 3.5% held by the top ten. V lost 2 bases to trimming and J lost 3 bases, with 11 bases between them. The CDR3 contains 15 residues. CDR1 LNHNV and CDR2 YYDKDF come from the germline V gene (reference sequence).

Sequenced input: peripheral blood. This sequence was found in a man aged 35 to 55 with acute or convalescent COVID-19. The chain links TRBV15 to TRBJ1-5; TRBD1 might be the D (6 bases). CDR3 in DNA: TGTGCCACCAGCAGAAGTCAGGGGAACAATCAGCCCCAGCATTTT. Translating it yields CATSRSQGNNQPQHF.